This entry lists 11 T cell receptor beta chains sequenced from one sample in a study of control samples from healthy donors and cancer patients. The assay was immunoSEQ multiplex PCR, and TCRdb's table has in-frame clones only and misses some. Of about 170,000 clones listed, 85% to 90% are singletons. The sequencing input was blood. The source is a woman in her thirties in good health.

This clone occurred once. The gene calls are TRBV4-1 and TRBJ2-3, with 7 bases identical to TRBD2. The CDR3 consists of 15 residues. V was clipped by 4 bases and J by 1 base; unmatched bases: 5. The germline CDR1 and CDR2 sequences are MGHRA and YSYEKL. The CDR3, as DNA: TGCGCCAGCAGCCCCCAAGCGGGACGCACAGATACGCAGTATTTT. This codes for CASSPQAGRTDTQYF.

This rearrangement joins TRBV7-9 to TRBJ2-3; 10 positions match TRBD2. Germline trimming cut 5 bases from V and 6 bases from J; bases unmatched to any gene: 11. The CDR3 is made up of 16 amino acids. Per the germline V gene, CDR1 is SEHNR and CDR2 is FQNEAQ (reference sequence). As DNA, the CDR3 is TGTGCCAGCAGCAAAGGGACTAGCGTCCTCTCGGATACGCAGTATTTT. As protein: CASSKGTSVLSDTQYF.

This clone was observed a handful of times. The chain couples TRBV29-1 to TRBJ1-6; 7 bases match TRBD1. The CDR3 extends over 15 amino acids. Germline CDR1 SQVTM, CDR2 ANQGSEA. J lost 0 bases, V lost 7 bases, and 6 bases had no gene match. CDR3 nucleotide sequence: TGCAGCGCCCGGACAGGAAGCTCCTATAATTCACCCCTCCACTTT. Translated: CSARTGSSYNSPLHF.

This chain connects TRBV2 to TRBJ1-1; 10 bases are shared with TRBD1. Germline CDR1 and CDR2: SNHLY and FYNNEI. J lost 0 bases, V lost 4 bases, and 5 bases had no gene match. The CDR3 is 16 amino acids. CDR3 amino acids: CASSGQGATLNTEAFF. CDR3 coding DNA: TGTGCCAGCAGTGGACAGGGGGCCACATTGAACACTGAAGCTTTCTTT. The whole variable domain, filled in from reference TRBV2 and TRBJ1-1, reads EPEVTQTPSHQVTQMGQEVILRCVPISNHLYFYWYRQILGQKVEFLVSFYNNEISEKSEIFDDQFSVERPDGSNFTLKIRSTKLEDSAMYFCASSGQGATLNTEAFFGQGTRLTVV.

This clone was counted between two and nine times. V usage is TRBV24-1 and J usage is TRBJ2-5; the match to TRBD2 covers 8 bases. This CDR3 contains 16 residues. CDR1 and CDR2 from the germline V gene are KGHDR and SFDVKD. J was trimmed by 0 bases and V by 4 bases; bases with no gene match: 6. This chain's CDR3 is CATSEGAGGYQETQYF. CDR3 sequence (DNA): TGTGCCACCAGTGAGGGGGCGGGAGGTTACCAAGAGACCCAGTACTTC.

The chain uses TRBV20-1 and TRBJ2-5, with D unresolved. Germline CDR1 and CDR2: DFQATT and SNEGSKA (reference sequence). V was shortened by 3 bases and J by 7 bases, with 18 bases between the two germline ends. The CDR3 loop spans 14 amino acids. In nucleotides, the CDR3 is TGCAGTGCTAGTTCGTACGGTTTCTCTGGGACCCAGTACTTC. This codes for CSASSYGFSGTQYF.

The chain carries TRBV3-1 (or the pseudogene TRBV3-2) and TRBJ2-5, with 9 bases aligning to TRBD2. The CDR3 covers 13 residues. The ends lost 8 bases at V and 4 bases at J; junction bases unmatched: 5. Germline V CDR1 and CDR2: LGHDT, YNNKEL (reference sequence). The CDR3 region is CASGGGAGETQYF. CDR3 DNA: TGTGCCAGCGGCGGGGGGGCTGGAGAGACCCAGTACTTC.

The gene calls are TRBV19 and TRBJ2-1; 7 bases line up with TRBD2. The CDR3 covers 14 residues. Germline V gene data show CDR1 as LNHDA and CDR2 as SQIVND (reference sequence). J lost 9 bases, V lost 7 bases, and 12 bases had no gene match. The CDR3 bases are TGTGCCAGTACATTCGGAGGAACGGGGGGTGAGCAGTTCTTC. Translated, it gives CASTFGGTGGEQFF.

This clone was counted between two and nine times. The V gene is TRBV19, the J gene TRBJ1-5; D possibly corresponds to TRBD1 (5 bases). The V and J ends lost 2 bases and 6 bases respectively, with 11 bases between them. This CDR3 has 14 amino acids. Germline V gene lookup returns CDR1 LNHDA and CDR2 SQIVND (reference sequence). The chain's CDR3 is CASSIKGDGQPQHF. In nucleotides, the CDR3 is TGTGCCAGTAGTATAAAAGGGGATGGTCAGCCCCAGCATTTT.

The V and J genes are TRBV19 and TRBJ2-5, with TRBD1 identical over 8 bases. The CDR3 is 16 residues long. Trimming at V came to 2 bases and at J to 4 bases, leaving 9 bases not matched to a gene. Germline values: CDR1 LNHDA, CDR2 SQIVND (reference sequence). CDR3 sequence: CASSISLGQGVETQYF. The CDR3 DNA reads TGTGCCAGTAGTATAAGCCTCGGACAGGGTGTAGAGACCCAGTACTTC.

This sequence joins TRBV7-9 and TRBJ2-5; no firm D call. Germline CDR1 SEHNR, CDR2 FQNEAQ (reference sequence). This CDR3 is 11 amino acids long. V lost 3 bases, J lost 11 bases, and 10 bases lay in between. The CDR3 protein is CASSFGADQYF. The CDR3 coding sequence is TGTGCCAGCAGCTTCGGTGCAGATCAGTACTTC.